The clone carrying this T cell receptor (beta chain) was counted once. Its cognate antigen is unknown. The entry originates in a study of vaccination effects on CD4 cells after COVID-19. General study results and limits: Clones of infection and vaccine origin contracted markedly late after vaccination. Early post-infection timepoints were missing from the study, which also had few convalescent patients.

This table comes from immunoSEQ multiplex PCR, and its TCRdb copy is limited to in-frame clones, with some not included. The repertoire holds 20,000 to 25,000 clones, with 65% to 85% as singletons. In the ViraFEST assay, antigen-specific CD4+ clonotypes were identified by expansion after peptide-pool stimulation. Isolation of CD4+ T cells took place after about ten days of culture. Each vaccine recipient was nucleocapsid antibody negative and had no prior SARS-CoV-2 infection. PBMC were cultured at a few million per well with about 10 IU/ml IL-2 and 8 to 10 ug/ml peptides. Half-medium changes using IL-2 medium occurred on days 3 and 7. Deletions cut 3 bases from V and 8 bases from J, with 20 bases between. Germline V gives CDR1 SGDLS, CDR2 YYNGEE. The length of the CDR3 is 15 residues.

This sequence joins TRBV9 and TRBJ1-1; tentatively, D is TRBD1 (5 bases). The source of this sequence is a human donor who received a COVID-19 vaccine. The source material was CD4+ T cells from PBMCs cultured with HCoV-NL63 spike peptides, sampled before COVID-19 vaccination. The CDR3 bases are TGTGCCAGCAGCGCCGCAGGGTCACACGCCGCGGAAGCTTTCTTT. Translating it yields CASSAAGSHAAEAFF.